This TCR beta chain was recorded in a study of CD8 T cells in Susac syndrome. Study overall: When blood was drawn, the patients with Susac syndrome were therapy-naive, on corticosteroids, or on intravenous immunoglobulin alone. General observations from the study: The study's TCR sequencing and HLA analysis drew on a certain number of individuals. That number was acknowledged as relatively small.

Reverse transcription of roughly 0.5 to 1 ug RNA was carried out with random hexamers. The CDR3 of TCR beta was amplified by immunoSEQ multiplex PCR across 54 Vbeta and 13 Jbeta. TCRdb recomputed calls from the immunoSEQ multiplex PCR reads with MiXCR, one row per CDR3 protein. The sample has roughly 200,000 distinct CDR3 sequences; about 95% are singletons. In regard to this clonotype: The antigen is not known.

V lost 0 bases to trimming and J lost 5 bases, with 13 bases between them. The germline gives CDR1 LNHNV, CDR2 YYDKDF (reference sequence). The CDR3 spans 15 residues. The chain recombines TRBV15 with TRBJ2-5, with a possible D match to TRBD1 (6 bases). Sequencing was performed on CD4+ T cells from PBMCs. This clonotype was obtained from a human donor with Susac syndrome. The CDR3 region is CATSRDFDRGETQYF. In nucleotides, the CDR3 is TGTGCCACCAGCAGAGATTTTGATAGGGGGGAGACCCAGTACTTC.